The clone carrying this T cell receptor (beta chain) occurred a few times. This entry is derived from a study of blood T cell repertoires in COVID-19. Study-level background: The United States, Italy and Spain were the sources of the acute and convalescent COVID-19 samples.

Per the original methods: Amplification with reference gene primers provided the estimates of nucleated cell counts. Clones were read by immunoSEQ multiplex PCR, and TCRdb kept only the in-frame ones, dropping some. V, J and clone size reflect that table, while D and trimming were determined from the DNA. The table records 100,000 or so clones, 81% of them present only once. This CDR3 has 17 amino acids. Germline V gene lookup returns CDR1 GTSNPN and CDR2 SVGIG (reference sequence). The V and J ends lost 3 bases and 5 bases respectively, with 20 bases between them. The sequenced material came from peripheral blood. The rearrangement uses TRBV30 and TRBJ1-6; D possibly corresponds to TRBD1 (6 bases). This sequence was found in a man aged 60 to 69 with acute or convalescent COVID-19. CDR3 amino acids: CAWRTWGLGGNNSPLHF. The CDR3 nucleotides read TGTGCCTGGAGGACTTGGGGGCTAGGTGGGAATAATTCACCCCTCCACTTT.